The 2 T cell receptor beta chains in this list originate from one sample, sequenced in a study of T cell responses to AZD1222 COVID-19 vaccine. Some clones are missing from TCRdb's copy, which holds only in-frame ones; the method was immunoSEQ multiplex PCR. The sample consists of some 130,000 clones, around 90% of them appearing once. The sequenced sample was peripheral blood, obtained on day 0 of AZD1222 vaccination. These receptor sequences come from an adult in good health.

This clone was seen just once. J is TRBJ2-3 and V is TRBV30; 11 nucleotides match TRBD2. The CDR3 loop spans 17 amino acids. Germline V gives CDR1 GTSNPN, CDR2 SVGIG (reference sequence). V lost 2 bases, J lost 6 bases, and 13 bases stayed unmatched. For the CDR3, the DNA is TGTGCCTGGAGTTTAGGGATTCTAGCGGGAGGCGGGGATACGCAGTATTTT. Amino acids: CAWSLGILAGGGDTQYF.

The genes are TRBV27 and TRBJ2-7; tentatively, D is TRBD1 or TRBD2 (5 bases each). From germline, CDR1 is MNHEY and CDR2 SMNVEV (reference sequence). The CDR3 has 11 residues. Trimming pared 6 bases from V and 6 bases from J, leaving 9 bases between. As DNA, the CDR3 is TGTGCCAGCAGACGGGGCCTCGAGCAGTACTTC. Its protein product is CASRRGLEQYF.